A selection of T cell receptor beta chains follows, all from one sample in a study of cytomegalovirus exposure and HLA in healthy donors. The method was immunoSEQ multiplex PCR; TCRdb's version includes in-frame clones alone and lacks a portion of them. Of about 160,000 clones detected, about three quarters appear once; the ten largest clones hold 1.4%. The sample consisted of PBMCs. The source of these receptors is a woman in her 30s in good health and CMV-seronegative. Both conserved end residues are part of each CDR3. A D gene is named only where the DNA matches it firmly.

15	TRBV7-9	TRBJ1-3	NA	CASSLASGAGNTIYF
15	TRBV6-4	TRBJ2-3	TRBD2	CASSDSGGAVDTQYF
16	TRBV14	TRBJ2-4	TRBD2	CASSQRREGGKNIQYF
15	TRBV5-1	TRBJ1-1	NA	CASSSLGGRGTEAFF
16	TRBV7-2	TRBJ2-3	TRBD2	CASSFLAGGPGDTQYF
15	TRBV6-5	TRBJ2-1	NA	CASSYQGDGRVEQFF
14	TRBV11-2	TRBJ2-5	TRBD1	CASSFTGVEETQYF
13	TRBV29-1	TRBJ1-3	NA	CSARRQTGNTIYF
13	TRBV6-5	TRBJ1-1	NA	CASSYQVNTEAFF
14	TRBV10-3	TRBJ2-1	NA	CAISVGEVTPEQFF
13	TRBV5-6	TRBJ1-1	NA	CASSLVRGTEAFF
17	TRBV15	TRBJ2-5	TRBD2	CATSRQLAGAYQETQYF
12	TRBV29-1	TRBJ1-4	NA	CSVVTRDEKLFF
17	TRBV27	TRBJ2-4	NA	CASSLFGGRGGNYIQYF
19	TRBV7-8	TRBJ1-2	TRBD1	CASSVELPGQGFRNYGYTF
16	TRBV5-1	TRBJ2-2	TRBD1	CASREGTGKKSGELFF
16	TRBV6-1	TRBJ2-3	TRBD2	CASSGRRSGGTDTQYF
16	TRBV10-3	TRBJ2-1	NA	CAIMGRGAIRVYEQFF
17	TRBV4-2	TRBJ1-5	NA	CASSQETGMSSNQPQHF
13	TRBV6-6	TRBJ1-5	TRBD1	CASRLQGNQPQHF
13	TRBV7-2	TRBJ1-2	NA	CASSLSRTGSYTF
20	TRBV9	TRBJ2-2	TRBD1	CASSAQRQGGLLGVSGELFF
17	TRBV7-9	TRBJ1-6	TRBD1	CASSPPVGQNLGSPLHF
17	TRBV5-1	TRBJ1-6	NA	CASSRNVGDSENSPLHF
15	TRBV7-9	TRBJ1-1	TRBD1	CSSTLDRAVETEAFF
16	TRBV6-5	TRBJ1-2	NA	CASSYSGGLTNYGYTF
17	TRBV11-2	TRBJ2-7	TRBD1	CASSPPPGTVAPYEQYF
12	TRBV27	TRBJ2-3	NA	CATRPGGDTQYF
14	TRBV2	TRBJ2-1	NA	CASSPRSGYNEQFF
14	TRBV21-1	TRBJ1-4	NA	CASSEGVTNEKLFF
16	TRBV7-2	TRBJ2-2	NA	CASSLVAGAYTGELFF
17	TRBV6-1	TRBJ2-6	NA	CASSEVASTSGANVLTF
15	TRBV5-8	TRBJ2-1	NA	CASSLAPRSYNEQFF
16	TRBV9	TRBJ2-5	TRBD1	CASSVRKTGGFETQYF
11	TRBV5-1	TRBJ2-7	NA	CASSFNYEQYF
14	TRBV7-2	TRBJ2-7	NA	CASSLRAGDYEQYF
13	TRBV27	TRBJ2-7	NA	CASSRVSSYEQYF
14	TRBV7-2	TRBJ2-1	TRBD2	CASSSGLAYNEQFF
16	TRBV5-1	TRBJ2-1	NA	CASSLEAGFTYNEQFF
13	TRBV15	TRBJ1-2	TRBD1	CATSPGGGYGYTF
15	TRBV10-2	TRBJ1-1	NA	CASRLTAAPNTEAFF
16	TRBV5-5	TRBJ1-1	NA	CASSLAGDLMNTEAFF
11	TRBV30	TRBJ1-5	NA	CAWSTGGPQHF
16	TRBV30	TRBJ2-3	TRBD2	CAWSVPTSLFTDTQYF
15	TRBV2	TRBJ1-1	NA	CASSPGRGMNTEAFF
14	TRBV7-9	TRBJ1-4	TRBD1	CASSSGQGGEKLFF
12	TRBV30	TRBJ1-4	NA	CAWSVGGEKLFF
14	TRBV28	TRBJ2-7	TRBD1	CASSQTGTSYEQYF